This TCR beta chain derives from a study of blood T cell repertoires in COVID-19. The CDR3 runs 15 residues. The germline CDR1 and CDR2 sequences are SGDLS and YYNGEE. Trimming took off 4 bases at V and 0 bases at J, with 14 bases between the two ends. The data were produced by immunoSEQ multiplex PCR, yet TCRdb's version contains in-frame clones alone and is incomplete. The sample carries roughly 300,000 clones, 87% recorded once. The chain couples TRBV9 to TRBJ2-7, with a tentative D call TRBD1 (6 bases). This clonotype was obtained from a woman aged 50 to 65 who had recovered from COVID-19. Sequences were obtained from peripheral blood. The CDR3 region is CASSLGATPSYEQYF. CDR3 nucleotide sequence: TGTGCCAGCAGCTTGGGGGCGACACCCTCCTACGAGCAGTACTTC. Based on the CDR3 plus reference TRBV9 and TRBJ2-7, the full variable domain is DSGVTQTPKHLITATGQRVTLRCSPRSGDLSVYWYQQSLDQGLQFLIQYYNGEERAKGNILERFSAQQFPDLHSELNLSSLELGDSALYFCASSLGATPSYEQYFGPGTRLTVT.